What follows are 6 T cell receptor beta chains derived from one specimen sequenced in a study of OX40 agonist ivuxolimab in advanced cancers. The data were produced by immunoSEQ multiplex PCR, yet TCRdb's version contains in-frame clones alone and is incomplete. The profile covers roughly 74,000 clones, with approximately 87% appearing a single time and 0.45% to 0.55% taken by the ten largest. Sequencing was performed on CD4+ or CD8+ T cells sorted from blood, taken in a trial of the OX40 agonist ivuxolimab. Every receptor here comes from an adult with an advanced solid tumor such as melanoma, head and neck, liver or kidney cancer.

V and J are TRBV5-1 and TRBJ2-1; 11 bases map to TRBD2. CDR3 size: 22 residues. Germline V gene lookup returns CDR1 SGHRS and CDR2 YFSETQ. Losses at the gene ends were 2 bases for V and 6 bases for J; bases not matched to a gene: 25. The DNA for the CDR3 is TGCGCCAGCAGCTTCTCAGACCCGGGACGGATACCGGGACTAGCGGTTTCCAATGAGCAGTTCTTC. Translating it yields CASSFSDPGRIPGLAVSNEQFF. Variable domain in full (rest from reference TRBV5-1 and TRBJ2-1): KAGVTQTPRYLIKTRGQQVTLSCSPISGHRSVSWYQQTPGQGLQFLFEYFSETQRNKGNFPGRFSGRQFSNSRSEMNVSTLELGDSALYLCASSFSDPGRIPGLAVSNEQFFGPGTRLTVL.

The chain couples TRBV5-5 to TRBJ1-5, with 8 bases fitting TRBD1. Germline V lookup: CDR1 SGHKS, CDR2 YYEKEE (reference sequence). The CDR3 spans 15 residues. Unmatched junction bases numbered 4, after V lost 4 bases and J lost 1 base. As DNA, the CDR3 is TGTGCCAGCAGCCCGACAGGGGCCAGCAATCAGCCCCAGCATTTT. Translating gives CASSPTGASNQPQHF. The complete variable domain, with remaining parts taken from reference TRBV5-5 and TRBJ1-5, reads DAGVTQSPTHLIKTRGQQVTLRCSPISGHKSVSWYQQVLGQGPQFIFQYYEKEERGRGNFPDRFSARQFPNYSSELNVNALLLGDSALYLCASSPTGASNQPQHFGDGTRLSIL.

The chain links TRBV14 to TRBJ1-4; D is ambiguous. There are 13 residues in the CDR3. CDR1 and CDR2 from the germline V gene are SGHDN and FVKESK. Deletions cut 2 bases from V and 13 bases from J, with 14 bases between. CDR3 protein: CASSQWAAGRLFF. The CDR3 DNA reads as TGTGCCAGCAGCCAATGGGCGGCTGGCAGACTGTTTTTT.

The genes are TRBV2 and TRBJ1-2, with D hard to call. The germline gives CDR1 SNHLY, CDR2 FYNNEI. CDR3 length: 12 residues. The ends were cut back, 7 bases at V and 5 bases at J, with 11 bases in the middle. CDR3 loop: CASTMWEYGYTF. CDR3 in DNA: TGTGCCAGCACCATGTGGGAGTATGGCTACACCTTC.

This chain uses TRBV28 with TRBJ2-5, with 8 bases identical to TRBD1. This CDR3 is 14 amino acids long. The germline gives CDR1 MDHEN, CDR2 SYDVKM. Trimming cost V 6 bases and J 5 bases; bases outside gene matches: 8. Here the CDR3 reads CASRRTGGVETQYF. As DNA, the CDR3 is TGTGCCAGCAGGCGTACAGGGGGTGTGGAGACCCAGTACTTC.

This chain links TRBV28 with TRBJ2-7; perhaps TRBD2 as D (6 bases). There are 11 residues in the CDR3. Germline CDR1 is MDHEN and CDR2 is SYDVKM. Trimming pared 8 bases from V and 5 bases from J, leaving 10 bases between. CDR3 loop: CASGGKNEQYF. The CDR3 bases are TGTGCCAGCGGAGGGAAGAACGAGCAGTACTTC.